This T cell receptor beta chain comes out of a study of control samples from healthy donors and cancer patients. The assay was immunoSEQ multiplex PCR, and TCRdb's table has in-frame clones only and misses some. Found here are roughly 370,000 clones, about 93% of them singletons; the top ten hold 5.5% to 8%. The J segment lost 6 bases and the V segment lost 5 bases, leaving 7 bases of the junction unmatched. The CDR3 is 15 amino acids. Germline V gene sequence: CDR1 MNHEY, CDR2 SVGEGT. This sequence was found in a middle-aged man with head and neck cancer. Material for sequencing was PBMCs. The chain uses TRBV6-2 or TRBV6-3 and TRBJ1-5; 10 nucleotides agree with TRBD1. The CDR3 nucleotides read TGTGCCAGCAGTCCGGGACAGGGGCCAGGTCAGCCCCAGCATTTT. Amino acids: CASSPGQGPGQPQHF.